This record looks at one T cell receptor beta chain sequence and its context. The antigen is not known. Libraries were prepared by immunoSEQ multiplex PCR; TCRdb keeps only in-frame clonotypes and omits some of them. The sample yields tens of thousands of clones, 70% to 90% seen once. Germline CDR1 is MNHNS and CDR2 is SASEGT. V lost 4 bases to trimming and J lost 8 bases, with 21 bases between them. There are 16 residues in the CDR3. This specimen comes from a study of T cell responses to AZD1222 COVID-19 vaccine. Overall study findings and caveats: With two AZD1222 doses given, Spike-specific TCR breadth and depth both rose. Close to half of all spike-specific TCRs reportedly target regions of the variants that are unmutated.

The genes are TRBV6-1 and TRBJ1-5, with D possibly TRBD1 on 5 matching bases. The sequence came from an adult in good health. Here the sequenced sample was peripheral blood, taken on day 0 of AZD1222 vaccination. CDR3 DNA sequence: TGTGCCAGCAGTGTAGGTACATCTGAGGGGTATGAGCCCCAGCATTTT. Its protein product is CASSVGTSEGYEPQHF.